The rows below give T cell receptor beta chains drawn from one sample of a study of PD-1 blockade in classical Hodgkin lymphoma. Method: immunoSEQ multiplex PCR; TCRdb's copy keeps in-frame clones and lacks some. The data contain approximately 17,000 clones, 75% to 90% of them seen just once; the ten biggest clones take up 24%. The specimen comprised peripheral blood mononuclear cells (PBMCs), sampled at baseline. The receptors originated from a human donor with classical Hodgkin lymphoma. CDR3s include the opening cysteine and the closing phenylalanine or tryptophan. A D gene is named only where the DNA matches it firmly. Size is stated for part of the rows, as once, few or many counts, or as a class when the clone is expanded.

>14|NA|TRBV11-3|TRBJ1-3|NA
CASSSTDRGNTIYF
TGTGCCAGCAGCTCAACGGACAGAGGAAACACCATATATTTT
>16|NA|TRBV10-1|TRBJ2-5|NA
CASSEGRDGTKETQYF
TGCGCCAGCAGTGAGGGCCGGGACGGAACTAAAGAGACCCAGTACTTC
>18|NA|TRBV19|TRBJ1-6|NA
CASTTKGLSDSTNSPLHF
TGTGCCAGTACCACGAAGGGGTTGTCAGACAGCACTAATTCACCCCTCCACTTT
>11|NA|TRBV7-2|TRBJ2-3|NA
CASSYQVTQYF
TGTGCCAGCAGCTACCAGGTTACGCAGTATTTT
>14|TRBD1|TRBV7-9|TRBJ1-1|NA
CASSPGQSNTEAFF
TGTGCCAGCAGTCCGGGACAGTCGAACACTGAAGCTTTCTTT
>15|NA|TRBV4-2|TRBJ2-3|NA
CASSQGAVGQDTQYF
TGTGCCAGCAGCCAAGGGGCCGTGGGGCAAGATACGCAGTATTTT
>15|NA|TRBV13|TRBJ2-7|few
CASSLDRQGTYEQYF
TGTGCCAGCAGCTTAGATAGGCAGGGAACCTACGAGCAGTACTTC
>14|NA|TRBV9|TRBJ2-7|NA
CASSTSGVSYEQYF
TGTGCCAGCAGCACATCAGGGGTCTCCTACGAGCAGTACTTC
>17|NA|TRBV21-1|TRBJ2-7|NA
CASSSSGTGTHSYEQYF
TGTGCCAGCAGCTCATCCGGGACCGGGACCCACTCCTACGAGCAGTACTTC
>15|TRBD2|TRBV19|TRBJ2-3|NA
CASSMTSGGKDTQYF
TGTGCCAGTAGTATGACTAGCGGGGGGAAGGATACGCAGTATTTT
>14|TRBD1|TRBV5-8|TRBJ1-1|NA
CASSADRVNTEAFF
TGTGCCAGCAGCGCGGACAGGGTGAACACTGAAGCTTTCTTT
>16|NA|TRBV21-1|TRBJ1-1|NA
CASRTHLATLRTEAFF
TGTGCCAGCAGGACCCACTTAGCTACACTTCGCACTGAAGCTTTCTTT
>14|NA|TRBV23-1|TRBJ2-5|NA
CASSQGDNQETQYF
TGCGCCAGCAGTCAGGGGGACAACCAAGAGACCCAGTACTTC
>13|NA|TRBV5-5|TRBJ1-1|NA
CASSLDLNTEAFF
TGTGCCAGCAGCTTGGACCTGAACACTGAAGCTTTCTTT
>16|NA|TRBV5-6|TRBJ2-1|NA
CASSPLQQGSYNEQFF
TGTGCCAGCAGCCCGTTACAGCAGGGGTCCTACAATGAGCAGTTCTTC
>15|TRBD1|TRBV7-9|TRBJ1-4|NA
CASSVGTATNEKLFF
TGTGCCAGCAGCGTTGGGACAGCAACTAATGAAAAACTGTTTTTT
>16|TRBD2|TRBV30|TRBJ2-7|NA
CAWSTRIGRGRGEQYF
TGTGCCTGGAGTACCCGAATCGGGAGGGGGAGAGGCGAGCAGTACTTC
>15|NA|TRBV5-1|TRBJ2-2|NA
CASCLDGENTGELFF
TGCGCCAGCTGCCTAGATGGAGAAAACACCGGGGAGCTGTTTTTT
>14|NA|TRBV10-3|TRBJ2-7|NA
CASSTGTPASEQYF
TGTGCCAGTTCCACCGGGACCCCCGCCTCCGAGCAGTACTTC
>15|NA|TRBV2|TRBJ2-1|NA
CASSESDSSYNEQFF
TGTGCCAGCAGTGAGTCCGACAGCTCCTACAATGAGCAGTTCTTC
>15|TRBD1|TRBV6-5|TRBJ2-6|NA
CASGQGTTGANVLTF
TGTGCCAGTGGACAGGGTACGACTGGGGCCAACGTCCTGACTTTC
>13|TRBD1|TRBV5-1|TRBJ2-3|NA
CASSVQGEDTQYF
TGCGCCAGCAGTGTACAGGGGGAGGATACGCAGTATTTT
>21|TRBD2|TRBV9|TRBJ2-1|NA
CASSVGTRTPSGRRSYNEQFF
TGTGCCAGCAGCGTAGGGACAAGGACCCCTAGCGGGAGGAGATCCTACAATGAGCAGTTCTTC
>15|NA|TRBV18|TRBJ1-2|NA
CASSPTGPETDGYTF
TGTGCCAGCTCACCGACGGGCCCTGAGACGGATGGCTACACCTTC
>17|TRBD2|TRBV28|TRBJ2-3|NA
CASSSGSTSGNTDTQYF
TGTGCCAGCAGTTCTGGATCGACTAGCGGGAACACAGATACGCAGTATTTT
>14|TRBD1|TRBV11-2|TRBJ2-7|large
CASSLVGQAAEQYF
TGTGCCAGCAGCTTAGTCGGACAGGCTGCCGAGCAGTACTTC
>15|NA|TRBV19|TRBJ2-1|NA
CASSILRDSYNEQFF
TGTGCCAGTAGTATACTGCGGGACTCCTACAATGAGCAGTTCTTC
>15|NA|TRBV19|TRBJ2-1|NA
CASSILQGSRDEQFF
TGTGCCAGTAGTATTTTACAGGGTAGTCGGGATGAGCAGTTCTTC
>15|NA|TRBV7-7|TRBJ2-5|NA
CASSLVGPSPETQYF
TGTGCCAGCAGCTTAGTTGGACCGAGCCCCGAGACCCAGTACTTC
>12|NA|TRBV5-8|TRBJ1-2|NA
CASSSAGRGYTF
TGTGCCAGCAGCTCCGCGGGTAGGGGCTACACCTTC
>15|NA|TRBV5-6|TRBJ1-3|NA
CASSLATFSGNTIYF
TGTGCCAGCAGCTTGGCCACCTTCTCTGGAAACACCATATATTTT
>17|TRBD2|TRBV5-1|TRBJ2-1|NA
CASSSGLAGGSVNEQFF
TGCGCCAGCAGCTCCGGACTAGCGGGAGGATCGGTCAATGAGCAGTTCTTC
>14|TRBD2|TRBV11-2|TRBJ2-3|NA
CASSSLAGPDTQYF
TGTGCCAGCAGTTCCTTAGCGGGGCCAGATACGCAGTATTTT
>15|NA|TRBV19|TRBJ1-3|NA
CASSRDKSSGNTIYF
TGTGCCAGTAGTCGGGACAAGAGCTCTGGAAACACCATATATTTT
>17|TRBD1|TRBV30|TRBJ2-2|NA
CAWSTRDRGQVTGELFF
TGTGCCTGGAGTACCCGGGACAGGGGGCAGGTCACCGGGGAGCTGTTTTTT
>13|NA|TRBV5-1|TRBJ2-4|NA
CASSLGGANIQYF
TGCGCCAGCAGCTTAGGGGGGGCAAACATTCAGTACTTC
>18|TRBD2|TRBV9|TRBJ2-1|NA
CASSTASRSGASLHEQFF
TGTGCCAGCAGCACAGCTTCTCGTAGCGGGGCTTCCTTACATGAGCAGTTCTTC
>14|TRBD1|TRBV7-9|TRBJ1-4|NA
CASSSFTQGEPLFF
TGTGCCAGCAGCTCCTTCACTCAGGGGGAACCACTGTTTTTT
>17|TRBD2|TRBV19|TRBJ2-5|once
CASSRPSGLAGGETQYF
TGTGCCAGTAGCCGACCTTCGGGACTAGCGGGGGGAGAGACCCAGTACTTC